This T cell receptor (beta chain) is from a study of T cells after yellow fever vaccination. Study-level points and caveats: The appearance of a small share of clonotypes in both CD4 and CD8 compartments was observed.

The CDR3 loop spans 17 amino acids. V trimming: 6 bases; J trimming: 2 bases; junction bases outside the gene matches: 8. Looked up from germline, CDR1 is SEHNR and CDR2 is FQNEAQ (reference sequence). Each CDR3 protein gets one entry after TCRdb re-called the 5' RACE reads with MiXCR. The sample lists 600,000 to 750,000 distinct CDR3 sequences; 10% to 15% were seen once. This clonotype was seen a handful of times. No antigen is known for it. This TCR came from a man aged 25-40 years who received the YFV17D yellow fever vaccine. The chain is built from TRBV7-9 and TRBJ2-6, with 9 positions matching TRBD1. This material consisted of PBMCs, taken on the day of the yellow fever booster vaccination. DNA for the CDR3: TGTGCCAGCAGGACCGGGACAGGGCTCCCTGGGGCCAACGTCCTGACTTTC. The encoded protein is CASRTGTGLPGANVLTF.